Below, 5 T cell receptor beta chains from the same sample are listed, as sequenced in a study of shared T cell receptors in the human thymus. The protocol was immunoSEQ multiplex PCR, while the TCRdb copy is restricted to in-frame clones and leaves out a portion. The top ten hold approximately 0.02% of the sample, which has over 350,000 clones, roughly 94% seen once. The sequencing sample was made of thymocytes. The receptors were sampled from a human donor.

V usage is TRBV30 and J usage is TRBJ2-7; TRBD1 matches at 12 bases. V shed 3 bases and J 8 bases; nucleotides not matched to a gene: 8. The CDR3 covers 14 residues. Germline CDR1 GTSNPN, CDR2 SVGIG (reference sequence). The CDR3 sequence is CAWRGQGAVLQQYF. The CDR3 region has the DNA TGTGCCTGGAGGGGACAGGGGGCGGTTCTGCAGCAGTACTTC.

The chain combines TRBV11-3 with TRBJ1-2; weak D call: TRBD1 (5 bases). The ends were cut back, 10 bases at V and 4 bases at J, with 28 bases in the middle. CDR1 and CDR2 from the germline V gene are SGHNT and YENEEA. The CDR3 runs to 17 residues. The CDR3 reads CATRQSILDTHRYGYTF. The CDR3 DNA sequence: TGTGCCACCCGACAATCCATCCTGGACACCCATCGCTATGGCTACACCTTC. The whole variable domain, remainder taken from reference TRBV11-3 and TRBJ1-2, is EAGVVQSPRYKIIEKKQPVAFWCNPISGHNTLYWYLQNLGQGPELLIRYENEEAVDDSQLPKDRFSAERLKGVDSTLKIQPAELGDSAVYLCATRQSILDTHRYGYTFGSGTRLTVV.

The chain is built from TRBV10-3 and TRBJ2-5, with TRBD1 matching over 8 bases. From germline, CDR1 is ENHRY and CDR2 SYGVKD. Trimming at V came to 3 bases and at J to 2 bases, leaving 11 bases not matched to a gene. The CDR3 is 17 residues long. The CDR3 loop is CAISEQDRAGKQETQYF. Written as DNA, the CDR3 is TGTGCCATCAGTGAACAGGACAGGGCAGGAAAGCAAGAGACCCAGTACTTC.

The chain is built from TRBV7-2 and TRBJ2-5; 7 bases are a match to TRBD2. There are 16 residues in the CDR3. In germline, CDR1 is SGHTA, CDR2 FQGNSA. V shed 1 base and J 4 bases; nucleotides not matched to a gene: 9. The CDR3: CASSLGVGGGAETQYF. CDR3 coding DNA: TGTGCCAGCAGCTTAGGAGTGGGGGGAGGGGCAGAGACCCAGTACTTC.

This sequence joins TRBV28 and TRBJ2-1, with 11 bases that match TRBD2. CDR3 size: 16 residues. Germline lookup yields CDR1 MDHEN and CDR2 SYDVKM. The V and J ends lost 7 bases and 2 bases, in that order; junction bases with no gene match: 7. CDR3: CASNPTGLAAYNEQFF. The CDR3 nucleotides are TGTGCCAGCAACCCCACGGGACTAGCGGCCTACAATGAGCAGTTCTTC.